One T cell receptor beta chain is described in this entry. The antigen is not known. This sample stems from a study of T cells after yellow fever vaccination. Findings and limits, study-wide: Weaker overall, the secondary response nonetheless peaked faster (day 5 versus 15). At around 96% for CD4 and roughly 87% for CD8, most primary-vaccination clones showed up again after the booster. The CD4 and CD8 compartments had a small share of their clonotypes in common.

Template-switching 5'RACE yielded the TCR cDNA; a universal primer site and UMIs were added in the process. TCRdb redid the calling of the 5' RACE reads with MiXCR, one entry per CDR3 protein. The repertoire consists of approximately 250,000 distinct CDR3 sequences, with roughly 5% occurring once and the leading ten covering around 3.5%. The CDR3 consists of 15 residues. V was shortened by 4 bases and J by 1 base, with 11 bases between the two germline ends. From germline, CDR1 is WNHNN and CDR2 SYGVQD (reference sequence). V and J are TRBV10-1 and TRBJ1-5, with D possibly TRBD1 on 5 matching bases. The sample was CD4+ T cells sorted from PBMCs, taken on the day of the yellow fever booster vaccination. This clonotype originated in a man in his late teens or twenties who received the YFV17D yellow fever vaccine. The CDR3 coding sequence is TGCGCCAGCAGTGTCCAGGGCTGGAGCAATCAGCCCCAGCATTTT. Encoded protein: CASSVQGWSNQPQHF.